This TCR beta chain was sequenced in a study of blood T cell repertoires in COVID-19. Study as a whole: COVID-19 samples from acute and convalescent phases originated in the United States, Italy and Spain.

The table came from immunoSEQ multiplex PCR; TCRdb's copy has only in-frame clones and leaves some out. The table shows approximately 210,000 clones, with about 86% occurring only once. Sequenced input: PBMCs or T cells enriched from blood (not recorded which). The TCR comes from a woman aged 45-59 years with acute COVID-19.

The CDR3 DNA sequence: TGCGCCAGCAGCTTATTAGCGGGAGCCGGCTACAATGAGCAGTTCTTC. Encoded protein: CASSLLAGAGYNEQFF. The V and J genes are TRBV5-1 and TRBJ2-1; 9 bases match TRBD2. V shed 2 bases, J shed 3 bases, and the junction held 6 bases outside the gene matches. The V gene's germline CDR1 is SGHRS and CDR2 YFSETQ. CDR3 length: 16 amino acids.